In this sample, the clone carrying this TCR beta chain turned up once. Antigen: not known. This CDR3 region has 13 residues. Germline V gene data show CDR1 as SGHAT and CDR2 as FQNNGV. The ends were cut back, 5 bases at V and 6 bases at J, with 11 bases in the middle. This specimen belongs to a study of OX40 agonist ivuxolimab in advanced cancers. The protocol was immunoSEQ multiplex PCR, while the TCRdb copy is restricted to in-frame clones and leaves out a portion. Of roughly 79,000 clones listed, 91% are singletons. Whole-study findings and limits: Clones of CD4+ and CD8+ blood T cells grew by week 6 at doses of 0.1 to 3.0 mg/kg.

The receptor was isolated from an adult with an advanced solid tumor such as melanoma, head and neck, liver or kidney cancer. Sequences were derived from CD4+ or CD8+ T cells sorted from blood, sampled in a trial of the OX40 agonist ivuxolimab. The rearrangement links TRBV11-2 to TRBJ1-5; a weak D match, TRBD1 (5 bases). CDR3 bases: TGTGCCAGCAGCGCGGGGGTCGCTCAGCCCCAGCATTTT. Translation gives CASSAGVAQPQHF. The complete variable domain, with remaining parts taken from reference TRBV11-2 and TRBJ1-5, reads EAGVAQSPRYKIIEKRQSVAFWCNPISGHATLYWYQQILGQGPKLLIQFQNNGVVDDSQLPKDRFSAERLKGVDSTLKIQPAKLEDSAVYLCASSAGVAQPQHFGDGTRLSIL.